These 27 T cell receptor beta chains came from one sample sequenced in a study of control samples from healthy donors and cancer patients. Assay: immunoSEQ multiplex PCR; the TCRdb copy retains only in-frame clones and omits some. The sample yields some 140,000 clones, around 96% seen once. Sequenced input: blood. Every receptor here comes from a man aged 40-49 years in good health.

The gene calls are TRBV25-1 and TRBJ2-7; TRBD1 or TRBD2 may be the D gene (5 bases each). Trimming left V 6 bases short and J 2 bases short, with 14 bases between. The germline V gene has CDR1 MGHDK and CDR2 SYGVNS. This CDR3 spans 14 amino acids. CDR3 DNA sequence: TGTGCCAGCAGCCCTTTTGGGGGTGCCTACGAGCAGTACTTC. It yields the protein CASSPFGGAYEQYF.

The chain joins TRBV28 to TRBJ2-3, with 7 bases identical to TRBD1. This CDR3 spans 14 amino acids. V lost 5 bases and J lost 6; bases outside the gene matches: 8. Germline CDR1 is MDHEN and CDR2 is SYDVKM. The CDR3 DNA sequence: TGTGCCAGCAGTAGAGACAGGGATTGGGATACGCAGTATTTT. Translated, it gives CASSRDRDWDTQYF.

The V and J genes are TRBV6-5 and TRBJ1-1; D is unclear. This CDR3 spans 14 amino acids. Between the trimmed V and J ends, which lost 0 bases and 8 bases, there was a span of 13 bases. Germline V gives CDR1 MNHEY, CDR2 SVGAGI. CDR3 protein: CASSYSINRGEAFF. CDR3 DNA sequence: TGTGCCAGCAGTTACTCGATCAATCGCGGGGAAGCTTTCTTT.

V usage is TRBV5-1 and J usage is TRBJ1-2, with D perhaps matching TRBD1 (6 bases). The length of the CDR3 is 13 residues. Trimming shortened V by 0 bases and J by 3 bases, and 6 bases separated the two germline ends. The germline V gene has CDR1 SGHRS and CDR2 YFSETQ. The CDR3 DNA follows: TGCGCCAGCAGCTTGGACAGGGACTATGGCTACACCTTC. Translation gives CASSLDRDYGYTF.

The rearrangement joins TRBV7-9 to TRBJ2-7; 9 bases are shared with TRBD1. The CDR3 has 14 amino acids. The V gene's germline CDR1 is SEHNR and CDR2 FQNEAQ (reference sequence). Losses at the gene ends were 1 base for V and 4 bases for J; bases not matched to a gene: 2. CDR3 amino acids: CASSLGQGGYEQYF. In DNA form, the CDR3 reads TGTGCCAGCAGCTTAGGACAGGGGGGGTACGAGCAGTACTTC. Full variable domain (rest looked up from reference TRBV7-9 and TRBJ2-7): DTGVSQNPRHKITKRGQNVTFRCDPISEHNRLYWYRQTLGQGPEFLTYFQNEAQLEKSRLLSDRFSAERPKGSFSTLEIQRTEQGDSAMYLCASSLGQGGYEQYFGPGTRLTVT.

This chain joins TRBV7-9 and TRBJ1-4, with TRBD1 identical over 9 bases. Germline assignment: CDR1 SEHNR and CDR2 FQNEAQ (reference sequence). The CDR3 has 16 residues. J gave up 8 bases and V 5 bases, and 12 bases lay outside the gene matches. The DNA of the CDR3 is TGTGCCAGCAGCCCACCGGGACAGGGAGATACCGAAAAACTGTTTTTT. The encoded protein is CASSPPGQGDTEKLFF.

This chain's CDR3 is CASSDDVTQYF. The CDR3 region has the DNA TGTGCCAGCAGCGACGATGTGACCCAGTACTTC. The chain carries TRBV6-5 and TRBJ2-5; D is unresolved. V was trimmed by 6 bases and J by 7 bases, leaving 9 bases between them. This CDR3 is 11 amino acids long. The V gene's germline CDR1 is MNHEY and CDR2 SVGAGI.

This rearrangement joins TRBV9 to TRBJ2-7; D not certain. The CDR3 is 17 residues long. The germline V and J ends were trimmed by 3 bases and 6 bases, with 25 bases remaining between them. The germline V gene has CDR1 SGDLS and CDR2 YYNGEE. The CDR3 nucleotides read TGTGCCAGCAGCGCCTCCGTCATGGCGGTTCTAACGTCCGAGCAGTACTTC. The encoded protein is CASSASVMAVLTSEQYF.

The chain uses TRBV27 and TRBJ1-5; 12 nucleotides align to TRBD1. The CDR3 is made up of 15 amino acids. V lost 8 bases to trimming and J lost 5 bases; unmatched junction nucleotides: 7. CDR1 and CDR2 (germline): MNHEY, SMNVEV (reference sequence). As DNA, the CDR3 is TGTGCCAGCTCGGGACAGGGGGCTGGGTATCAGCCCCAGCATTTT. This encodes CASSGQGAGYQPQHF.

The CDR3 sequence is CASSFPQGGGYTF. The CDR3 DNA is TGTGCCAGCAGTTTTCCTCAGGGAGGAGGCTACACCTTC. The chain employs TRBV28 and TRBJ1-2, with D maybe TRBD1 (5 bases). CDR1 MDHEN and CDR2 SYDVKM come from the germline V gene. V was shortened by 3 bases and J by 8 bases, with 13 bases between the two germline ends. This CDR3 contains 13 residues.

The DNA of the CDR3 is TGCGCCAGCAGCTTGGCCTTCGGGAGCTCCTACAATGAGCAGTTCTTC. Its protein is CASSLAFGSSYNEQFF. This chain joins TRBV5-1 and TRBJ2-1; D is possibly TRBD2 (6 bases). The CDR3 runs to 16 residues. V lost 0 bases, J lost 0 bases, and 10 bases lay in between. Germline V gene sequence: CDR1 SGHRS, CDR2 YFSETQ.

This clone came up once. V is TRBV14 and J is TRBJ2-7, with 7 bases fitting TRBD2. The V and J ends lost 4 bases and 0 bases, in that order; junction bases with no gene match: 9. The CDR3 covers 16 residues. Germline CDR1 is SGHDN and CDR2 is FVKESK. The CDR3 reads CASSPRDRGSSYEQYF. CDR3 DNA: TGTGCCAGCAGCCCTAGGGACCGCGGGAGCTCCTACGAGCAGTACTTC.

With regard to this clone: The identical CDR3 is also encoded by other nucleotide sequences in the sample. The DNA of the CDR3 is TGTGCCAGCAGTTTGGGGGGGAACACTGAAGCTTTCTTT. Translation gives CASSLGGNTEAFF. The chain combines TRBV27 with TRBJ1-1; tentative D call: TRBD1 (5 bases). Trimming shortened V by 3 bases and J by 1 base, and 6 bases separated the two germline ends. The CDR3 consists of 13 residues. The germline V gene has CDR1 MNHEY and CDR2 SMNVEV (reference sequence).

The gene calls are TRBV6-5 and TRBJ2-2; 7 nucleotides agree with TRBD1. Germline assignment: CDR1 MNHEY and CDR2 SVGAGI. V shed 6 bases, J shed 2 bases, and the junction held 6 bases outside the gene matches. This CDR3 is built from 15 residues. CDR3 in amino acids: CASRNDRANTGELFF. The CDR3 DNA follows: TGTGCCAGCAGAAACGACAGGGCAAACACCGGGGAGCTGTTTTTT.

The chain joins TRBV6-5 to TRBJ1-6; 7 bases map to TRBD1. V was clipped by 4 bases and J by 7 bases; unmatched bases: 7. This CDR3 is built from 15 residues. In germline, CDR1 is MNHEY, CDR2 SVGAGI. The CDR3 DNA is TGTGCCAGCAGTTGGAACCGGGACAGCAATTCACCCCTCCACTTT. As protein: CASSWNRDSNSPLHF.

The chain recombines TRBV3-1 (or the pseudogene TRBV3-2) with TRBJ1-4; the D gene is possibly TRBD1 (6 bases). Per germline, CDR1 LGHDT and CDR2 YNNKEL (reference sequence). This CDR3 is built from 15 residues. V was pared by 0 bases and J by 8 bases, with 13 bases between. The CDR3 DNA follows: TGTGCCAGCAGCCAAGATCCAGGGGTAACAGAAAAACTGTTTTTT. Translated, it gives CASSQDPGVTEKLFF.

With regard to this clone: In the same sample, other DNA sequences code for this CDR3. The rearrangement uses TRBV6-5 and TRBJ1-5, with D perhaps TRBD1 (5 bases). The CDR3 is 13 amino acids. V was clipped by 3 bases and J by 4 bases, with 7 bases between them. Germline loops: CDR1 MNHEY, CDR2 SVGAGI. CDR3 sequence reads: CASSYGGNQPQHF. The CDR3 DNA is TGTGCCAGCAGTTATGGGGGGAATCAGCCCCAGCATTTT.

This sequence joins TRBV18 and TRBJ1-1; TRBD1 might be the D (5 bases). Germline V gene lookup returns CDR1 KGHSH and CDR2 LQKENI. The CDR3 spans 13 residues. Trimming pared 4 bases from V and 11 bases from J, leaving 17 bases between. Here the CDR3 DNA reads TGTGCCAGCTCACTAGGGACGGGCAGCGAGGCTTTCTTT. As protein: CASSLGTGSEAFF.

V is TRBV2 and J is TRBJ2-6, with unresolved D. The CDR3 is 12 residues long. V gave up 5 bases and J gave up 10 bases, with 9 bases separating them. CDR1 SNHLY and CDR2 FYNNEI come from the germline V gene. The CDR3 DNA reads as TGTGCCAGCAGTCCAGGAAATAACGTCCTGACTTTC. As protein: CASSPGNNVLTF.

The CDR3 loop reads CAWGFDRPYEQYF. In DNA, the CDR3 is TGTGCCTGGGGGTTCGACCGGCCCTACGAGCAGTACTTC. The rearrangement uses TRBV30 and TRBJ2-7; D remains ambiguous. The CDR3 is 13 amino acids. In germline, CDR1 is GTSNPN, CDR2 SVGIG (reference sequence). V was clipped by 5 bases and J by 2 bases, with 13 bases between them.

The genes are TRBV28 and TRBJ2-7; 7 bases map to TRBD1. V lost 6 bases, J lost 3 bases, and 8 bases stayed unmatched. Germline lookup yields CDR1 MDHEN and CDR2 SYDVKM. The CDR3 totals 14 residues. CDR3 nucleotide sequence: TGTGCCAGCAGCTACGGACAGGTCTACTACGAGCAGTACTTC. It yields the protein CASSYGQVYYEQYF.

The chain carries TRBV14 and TRBJ2-7; 7 bases fit TRBD2. Germline CDR1 reads SGHDN; CDR2 reads FVKESK. There are 15 residues in the CDR3. J gave up 4 bases and V 1 base, and 7 bases lay outside the gene matches. The CDR3 loop reads CASSQGTWGGYEQYF. Written as DNA, the CDR3 is TGTGCCAGCAGCCAAGGGACGTGGGGGGGATACGAGCAGTACTTC.

This rearrangement joins TRBV11-2 to TRBJ1-6; 9 nucleotides align to TRBD1. CDR3 length: 15 amino acids. In germline, CDR1 is SGHAT, CDR2 FQNNGV. V lost 4 bases, J lost 7 bases, and 5 bases stayed unmatched. The CDR3 DNA reads as TGTGCCAGCAGCTCCCCCGGGACAGGGAATTCACCCCTCCACTTT. Translated: CASSSPGTGNSPLHF.

This sequence joins TRBV9 and TRBJ2-3, with 9 bases lining up with TRBD2. The V segment lost 9 bases and the J segment 0 bases; nucleotides outside the gene matches: 2. The CDR3 has 13 residues. Germline-derived CDR1 and CDR2 are SGDLS and YYNGEE. CDR3 coding DNA: TGTGCCAAGCGGGGGGCTAGCACAGATACGCAGTATTTT. Its protein is CAKRGASTDTQYF.

In its sample, this clone was seen a few times. This specimen includes other DNA sequences encoding the same CDR3. CDR3: CASSRQGARGYTF. The CDR3 DNA follows: TGTGCCAGCAGTCGACAGGGGGCCCGTGGCTACACCTTC. The chain uses TRBV12-3 or TRBV12-4 and TRBJ1-2; 10 bases are shared with TRBD1. This CDR3 has 13 residues. With 5 bases clipped from V and 7 bases from J, the junction kept 4 bases outside the gene matches.

V is TRBV10-2 and J is TRBJ1-1; D perhaps matches TRBD1 (6 bases). V was cut by 7 bases and J by 2 bases, with 14 bases left in between. The V gene's germline CDR1 is WSHSY and CDR2 SAAADI. The CDR3 contains 14 residues. The CDR3 region has the DNA TGCGCCAGCACCCTGGGGGGGGGCAACACTGAAGCTTTCTTT. Translating gives CASTLGGGNTEAFF.

The chain joins TRBV3-1 (or the pseudogene TRBV3-2) to TRBJ1-5; D possibly corresponds to TRBD1 (5 bases). Looked up from germline, CDR1 is LGHDT and CDR2 is YNNKEL (reference sequence). CDR3 size: 16 residues. The ends were cut back, 4 bases at V and 5 bases at J, with 18 bases in the middle. The CDR3 DNA is TGTGCCAGCAGCCCCCAGAGCAAGGGAGGGGATCAGCCCCAGCATTTT. As protein: CASSPQSKGGDQPQHF.